This T cell receptor (beta chain) was sequenced for a study of blood T cells in healthy people across ages. This clonotype was picked up many times. Its specificity is not known. In germline, CDR1 is ENHRY, CDR2 SYGVKD. V was trimmed by 2 bases and J by 0 bases, leaving 4 bases between them. The CDR3 spans 13 residues. Sample-barcoded 5' priming and a J-beta primer mix drove a second PCR of about 6 to 12 cycles. MiXCR was run by TCRdb on the 5' RACE reads, yielding one entry per CDR3 protein. Here the sample spans about 840,000 distinct CDR3 sequences, about 27% being singletons. General study findings and limits: CMV status of donors was unknown, possibly confounding expanded clonotype changes.

The same data also went into a second study, on T cells of mothers and their children. From that report: At a rate of about 1.5 ug per 15 ul, cDNA synthesis received all of the extracted RNA. Approximately 2.7 million TCR beta reads per child versus over 9 million per mother. Related mother and child pairs showed slightly greater overlap (not significant) than unrelated pairs did.

The specimen sequenced was blood. The sequence was obtained from a woman aged 40 to 50 in good health. This chain links TRBV10-3 with TRBJ2-5; D not resolved. CDR3 nucleotides: TGTGCCATCAGTGAGGGAGACCAAGAGACCCAGTACTTC. This translates into CAISEGDQETQYF.